Sequencing of this T cell receptor beta chain was carried out in a study of blood T cell repertoires in COVID-19. Authors' data handling: Estimation of nucleated cell counts relied on the amplification of reference gene primers. Clones were sequenced by immunoSEQ multiplex PCR, and TCRdb holds only the in-frame ones, with some missing. Clonal size and the V and J genes are those of that table, whereas D and trimming came from the DNA. Here the sample spans 270,000 or so clones, more than 75% being singletons. Cohorts were based on clinical histories the participants reported. The J segment lost 5 bases and the V segment lost 11 bases, leaving 8 bases of the junction unmatched. The CDR3 extends over 12 amino acids. CDR1 is MNHNS, CDR2 SASEGT, per germline.

The receptor was isolated from a woman aged 40 to 50 with acute COVID-19. V is TRBV6-1 and J is TRBJ2-7, with 8 bases identical to TRBD2. Sequenced sample: PBMCs or T cells enriched from blood (not recorded which). DNA of the CDR3: TGTGCCGCTTGGGCGGGAGGCCACGAGCAGTACTTC. Protein sequence: CAAWAGGHEQYF.